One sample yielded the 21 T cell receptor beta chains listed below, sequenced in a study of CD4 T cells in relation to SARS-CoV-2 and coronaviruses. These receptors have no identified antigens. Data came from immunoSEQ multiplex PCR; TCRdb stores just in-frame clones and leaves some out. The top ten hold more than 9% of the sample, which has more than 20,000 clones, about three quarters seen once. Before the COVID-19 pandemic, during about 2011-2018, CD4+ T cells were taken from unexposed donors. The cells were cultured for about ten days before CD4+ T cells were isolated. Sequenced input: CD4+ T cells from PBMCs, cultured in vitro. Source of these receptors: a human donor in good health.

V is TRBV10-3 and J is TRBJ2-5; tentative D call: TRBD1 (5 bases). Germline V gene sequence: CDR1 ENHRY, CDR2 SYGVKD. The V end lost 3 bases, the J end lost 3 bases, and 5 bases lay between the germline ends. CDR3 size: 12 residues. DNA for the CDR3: TGTGCCATCAGTGACAGGGAAGAGACCCAGTACTTC. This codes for CAISDREETQYF.

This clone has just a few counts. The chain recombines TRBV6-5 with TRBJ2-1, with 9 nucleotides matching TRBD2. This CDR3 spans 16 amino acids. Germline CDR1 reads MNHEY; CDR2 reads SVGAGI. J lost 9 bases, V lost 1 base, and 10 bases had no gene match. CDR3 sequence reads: CASSYFAGGPPGEQFF. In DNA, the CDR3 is TGTGCCAGCAGTTACTTTGCGGGGGGGCCTCCTGGTGAGCAGTTCTTC.

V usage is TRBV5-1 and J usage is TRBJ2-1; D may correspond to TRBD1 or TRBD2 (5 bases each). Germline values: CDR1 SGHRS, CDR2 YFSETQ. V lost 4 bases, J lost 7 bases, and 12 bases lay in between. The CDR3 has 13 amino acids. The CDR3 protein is CASSAGGNNEQFF. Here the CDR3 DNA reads TGCGCCAGCAGCGCTGGGGGTAATAATGAGCAGTTCTTC.

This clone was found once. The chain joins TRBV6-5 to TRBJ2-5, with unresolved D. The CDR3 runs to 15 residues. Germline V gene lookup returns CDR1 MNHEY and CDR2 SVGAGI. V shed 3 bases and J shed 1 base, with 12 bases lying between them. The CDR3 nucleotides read TGTGCCAGCAGTTATTCCCCGGAGTTCCAAGAGACCCAGTACTTC. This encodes CASSYSPEFQETQYF.

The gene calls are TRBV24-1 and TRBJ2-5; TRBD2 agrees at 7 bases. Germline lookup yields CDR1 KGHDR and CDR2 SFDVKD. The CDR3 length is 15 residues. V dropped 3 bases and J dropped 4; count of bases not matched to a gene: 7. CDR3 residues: CATSDGGREGETQYF. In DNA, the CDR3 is TGTGCCACCAGTGATGGAGGGAGGGAGGGAGAGACCCAGTACTTC.

This chain's CDR3 is CASSLQQASSYEQYF. The DNA for the CDR3 is TGCGCCAGCAGCTTGCAACAGGCGAGCTCCTACGAGCAGTACTTC. This rearrangement joins TRBV5-1 to TRBJ2-7; D perhaps matches TRBD1 (5 bases). Trimming removed 1 base at V and 0 bases at J, with 11 bases between. The CDR3 contains 15 residues. Germline assignment: CDR1 SGHRS and CDR2 YFSETQ.

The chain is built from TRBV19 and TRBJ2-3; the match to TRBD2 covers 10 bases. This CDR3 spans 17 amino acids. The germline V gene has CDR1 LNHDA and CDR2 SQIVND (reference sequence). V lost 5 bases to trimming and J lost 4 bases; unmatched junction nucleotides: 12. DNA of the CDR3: TGTGCCAGTAGTCCAAACCGTCTAGCGGGAGCCGCAGATACGCAGTATTTT. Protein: CASSPNRLAGAADTQYF. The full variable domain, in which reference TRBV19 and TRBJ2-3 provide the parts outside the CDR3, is DGGITQSPKYLFRKEGQNVTLSCEQNLNHDAMYWYRQDPGQGLRLIYYSQIVNDFQKGDIAEGYSVSREKKESFPLTVTSAQKNPTAFYLCASSPNRLAGAADTQYFGPGTRLTVL.

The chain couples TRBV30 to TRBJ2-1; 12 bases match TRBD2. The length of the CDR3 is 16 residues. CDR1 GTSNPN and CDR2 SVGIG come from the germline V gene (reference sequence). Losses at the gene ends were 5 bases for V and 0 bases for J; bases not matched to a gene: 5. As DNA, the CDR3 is TGTGCCTGGGGGACTAGCGGGCCTAGCTCCTACAATGAGCAGTTCTTC. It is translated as CAWGTSGPSSYNEQFF.

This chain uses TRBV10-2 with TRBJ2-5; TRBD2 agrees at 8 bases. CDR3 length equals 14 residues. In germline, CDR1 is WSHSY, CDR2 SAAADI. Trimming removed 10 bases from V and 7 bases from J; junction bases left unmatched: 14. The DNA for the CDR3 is TGCGCCACCAATGAGGGCGGGGGGCGCGGGACCCAGTACTTC. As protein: CATNEGGGRGTQYF.

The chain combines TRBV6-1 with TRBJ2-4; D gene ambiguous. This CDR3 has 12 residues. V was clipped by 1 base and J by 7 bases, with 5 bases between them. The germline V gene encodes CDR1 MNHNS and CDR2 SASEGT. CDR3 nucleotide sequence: TGTGCCAGCAGTGAAGTTGGGAACATTCAGTACTTC. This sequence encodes CASSEVGNIQYF.

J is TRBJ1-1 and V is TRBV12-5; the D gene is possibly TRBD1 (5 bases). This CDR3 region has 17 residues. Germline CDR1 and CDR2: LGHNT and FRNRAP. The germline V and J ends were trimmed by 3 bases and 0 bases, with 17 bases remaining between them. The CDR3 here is CASGFPPGTGLNTEAFF. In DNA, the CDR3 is TGTGCTAGTGGTTTTCCCCCCGGCACAGGACTGAACACTGAAGCTTTCTTT.

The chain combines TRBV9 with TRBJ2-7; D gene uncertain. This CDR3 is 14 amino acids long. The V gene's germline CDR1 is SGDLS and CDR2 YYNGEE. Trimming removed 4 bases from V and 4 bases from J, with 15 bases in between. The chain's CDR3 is CASSLTPDPYEQYF. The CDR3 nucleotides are TGTGCCAGCAGCCTTACCCCGGACCCTTACGAGCAGTACTTC. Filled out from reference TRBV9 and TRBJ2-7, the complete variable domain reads DSGVTQTPKHLITATGQRVTLRCSPRSGDLSVYWYQQSLDQGLQFLIQYYNGEERAKGNILERFSAQQFPDLHSELNLSSLELGDSALYFCASSLTPDPYEQYFGPGTRLTVT.

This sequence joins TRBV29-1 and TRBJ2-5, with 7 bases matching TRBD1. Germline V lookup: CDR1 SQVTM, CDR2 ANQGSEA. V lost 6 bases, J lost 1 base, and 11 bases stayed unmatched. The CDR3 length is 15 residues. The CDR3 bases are TGCAGCGTCGACCGGGACAGCCTTTTCCAAGAGACCCAGTACTTC. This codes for CSVDRDSLFQETQYF.

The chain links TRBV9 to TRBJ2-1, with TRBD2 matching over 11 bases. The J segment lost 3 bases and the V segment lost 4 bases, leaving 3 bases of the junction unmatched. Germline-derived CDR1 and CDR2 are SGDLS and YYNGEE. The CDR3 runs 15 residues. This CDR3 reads CASSSTSGGYNEQFF. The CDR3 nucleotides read TGTGCCAGCAGCTCCACTAGCGGGGGCTACAATGAGCAGTTCTTC.

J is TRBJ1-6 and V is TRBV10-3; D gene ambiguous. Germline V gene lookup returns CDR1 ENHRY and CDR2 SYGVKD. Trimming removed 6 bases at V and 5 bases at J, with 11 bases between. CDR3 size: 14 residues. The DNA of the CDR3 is TGTGCCATCAGGCAGAGGGCGGATAATTCACCCCTCCACTTT. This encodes CAIRQRADNSPLHF.

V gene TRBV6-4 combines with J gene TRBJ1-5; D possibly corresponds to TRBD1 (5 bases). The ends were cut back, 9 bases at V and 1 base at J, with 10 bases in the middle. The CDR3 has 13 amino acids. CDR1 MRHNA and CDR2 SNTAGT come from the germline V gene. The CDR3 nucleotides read TGTGCCAGTTGGGAGGGGAGCAATCAGCCCCAGCATTTT. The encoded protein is CASWEGSNQPQHF.

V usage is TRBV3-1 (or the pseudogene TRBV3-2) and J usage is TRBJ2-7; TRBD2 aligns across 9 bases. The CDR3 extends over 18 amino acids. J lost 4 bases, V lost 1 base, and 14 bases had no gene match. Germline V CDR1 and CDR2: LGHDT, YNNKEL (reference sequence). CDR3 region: CASSQGEISGRPRYEQYF. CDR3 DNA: TGTGCCAGCAGCCAAGGGGAGATAAGCGGGAGGCCCCGTTACGAGCAGTACTTC.

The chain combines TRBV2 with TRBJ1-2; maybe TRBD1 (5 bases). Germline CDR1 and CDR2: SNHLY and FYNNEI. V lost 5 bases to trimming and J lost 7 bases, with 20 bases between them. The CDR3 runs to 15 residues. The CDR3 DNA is TGTGCCAGCAGTCAGTCACAGGTGACCCTGAGTGGCTACACCTTC. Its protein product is CASSQSQVTLSGYTF.

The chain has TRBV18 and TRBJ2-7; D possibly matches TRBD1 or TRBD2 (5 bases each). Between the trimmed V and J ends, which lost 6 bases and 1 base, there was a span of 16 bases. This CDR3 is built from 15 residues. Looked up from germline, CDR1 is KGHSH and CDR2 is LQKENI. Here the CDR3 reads CASSKTPEGSYEQYF. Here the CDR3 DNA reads TGTGCCAGCTCGAAGACCCCTGAGGGGTCCTACGAGCAGTACTTC.

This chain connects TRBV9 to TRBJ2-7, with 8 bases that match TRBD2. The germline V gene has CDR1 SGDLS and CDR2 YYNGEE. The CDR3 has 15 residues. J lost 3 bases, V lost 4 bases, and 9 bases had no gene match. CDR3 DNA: TGTGCCAGCAGCCCCTCCGGGACTAGGAACTACGAGCAGTACTTC. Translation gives CASSPSGTRNYEQYF.

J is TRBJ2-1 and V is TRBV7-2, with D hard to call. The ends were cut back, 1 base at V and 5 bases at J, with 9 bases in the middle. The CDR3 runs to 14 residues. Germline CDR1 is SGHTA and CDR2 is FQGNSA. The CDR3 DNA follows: TGTGCCAGCAGCTTAGAGCGCCAGAACAATGAGCAGTTCTTC. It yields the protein CASSLERQNNEQFF.